In its sample, the clone carrying this T cell receptor (beta chain) was seen a few times. Time point here: pretreatment peripheral blood. Germline lookup yields CDR1 MNHNS and CDR2 SASEGT. CDR3 size: 14 residues. With 2 bases clipped from V and 6 bases from J, the junction kept 6 bases outside the gene matches. Data came from immunoSEQ multiplex PCR; TCRdb stores just in-frame clones and leaves some out. The sample consists of approximately 94,000 clones, roughly 91% of them appearing once. This entry is derived from a study of PD-L1 blockade in urothelial cancer. Looking at the study overall: Investigators checked blood 3 weeks (second dose) and 6 weeks after treatment start. The median T cell count in blood samples was 110,000 to 150,000.

The material sequenced was PBMCs, taken around atezolizumab (anti-PD-L1) treatment. J is TRBJ1-2 and V is TRBV6-1, with 7 positions matching TRBD1. The TCR was taken from a man in his 60s with urothelial cancer. CDR3 protein: CASSELSTGHGYTF. CDR3 DNA sequence: TGTGCCAGCAGTGAACTCTCGACAGGGCATGGCTACACCTTC.